This T cell receptor (beta chain) was retrieved from a study of neurological immune-mediated disorders. For the study at large: Relapsing-remitting patients made up about 90% of the roughly 35 multiple sclerosis patients, and secondary progressive patients made up 3. The study's findings and limits: Patients with HTLV-1-associated myelopathy showed the most TCR clonal expansion. Those with multiple sclerosis showed the least, falling below healthy controls. Phylogenetic analysis grouped 18 of 34 multiple sclerosis patients' repertoires together, suggesting a possible repertoire signature.

A 10-nucleotide random UMI tagged transcripts in template-switch 5'RACE cDNA synthesis. TCRdb recomputed calls from the 5' RACE reads with MiXCR, one row per CDR3 protein. The sample includes approximately 26,000 distinct CDR3 sequences, more than 2.5% of them seen just once. This clonotype appeared many times. The antigen remains undetermined. Germline V lookup: CDR1 LNHDA, CDR2 SQIVND (reference sequence). This CDR3 has 14 residues. V was trimmed by 7 bases and J by 0 bases, leaving 10 bases between them. This TCR was recovered from a woman aged 25 to 45 with multiple sclerosis. The rearrangement joins TRBV19 to TRBJ1-3; the D gene is possibly TRBD1 (6 bases). The sequenced sample consisted of PBMCs. The CDR3: CASKDRFSGNTIYF. The CDR3 nucleotides read TGTGCCAGTAAGGACAGATTCTCTGGAAACACCATATATTTT.